These 15 T cell receptor beta chains originate from one sample sequenced in a study of CD8 T cell repertoires and HIV-1 epitope variants. The repertoire was sequenced with immunoSEQ multiplex PCR; TCRdb's copy has only in-frame clones and lacks some. The data hold fewer than 5,500 clones, with roughly two thirds observed a single time. These receptors' targets are unknown. Sequenced sample: cultured CD8+ T cells derived from PBMCs. All receptors come from a male donor with HIV.

Only a few counts were recorded for this clone. V usage is TRBV27 and J usage is TRBJ2-3, with D possibly matching TRBD2 (6 bases). The CDR3 contains 16 residues. V was pared by 2 bases and J by 1 base, with 13 bases between. CDR1 is MNHEY, CDR2 SMNVEV, per germline (reference sequence). The CDR3 nucleotides read TGTGCCAGCAGTTTACCTCCCGGCGGGGGCACAGATACGCAGTATTTT. This gives the protein CASSLPPGGGTDTQYF.

The rearrangement uses TRBV10-3 and TRBJ2-5; D call uncertain. The DNA end is more similar to TRBJ2-7, so the J call may be wrong. CDR3 length equals 14 residues. The germline V gene has CDR1 ENHRY and CDR2 SYGVKD. In DNA form, the CDR3 reads TGTGCCATCAGTGAGTCTCTTTTGGCAGACGAGCAGTACTTC. Translated: CAISESLLADEQYF.

The sample holds a few counts of this clone. The chain employs TRBV7-9 and TRBJ2-1; 10 bases match TRBD2. There are 17 residues in the CDR3. CDR1 is SEHNR and CDR2 is FQNEAQ in the germline V gene (reference sequence). V lost 2 bases, J lost 0 bases, and 4 bases stayed unmatched. The CDR3 DNA sequence: TGTGCCAGCAGCTTAATAGCGGGGGGTGGCTCCTACAATGAGCAGTTCTTC. It translates to CASSLIAGGGSYNEQFF.

The chain couples TRBV5-4 to TRBJ1-2; a possible D gene is TRBD1 (6 bases). Germline CDR1 SGHNT, CDR2 YYREEE (reference sequence). This CDR3 contains 13 residues. Trimming shortened V by 0 bases and J by 8 bases, and 11 bases separated the two germline ends. This CDR3 is CASSLGQEWGYTF. DNA of the CDR3: TGTGCCAGCAGCTTGGGACAGGAATGGGGCTACACCTTC. Complete variable domain (other parts from reference TRBV5-4 and TRBJ1-2): ETGVTQSPTHLIKTRGQQVTLRCSSQSGHNTVSWYQQALGQGPQFIFQYYREEENGRGNFPPRFSGLQFPNYSSELNVNALELDDSALYLCASSLGQEWGYTFGSGTRLTVV.

A few counts support this clone. V and J are TRBV6-6 and TRBJ2-7; D might be TRBD2 (5 bases). The CDR3 totals 13 residues. With 8 bases removed from V and 0 bases from J, the gap between germline ends came to 11 bases. Germline loops: CDR1 MNHNY, CDR2 SVGAGI (reference sequence). Here the CDR3 DNA reads TGTGCCAGCGAGGGAAGCAGCTCCTACGAGCAGTACTTC. This encodes CASEGSSSYEQYF.

This sequence joins TRBV28 and TRBJ2-1; D call uncertain. The germline V and J ends were trimmed by 3 bases and 6 bases, with 9 bases remaining between them. The V gene's germline CDR1 is MDHEN and CDR2 SYDVKM. CDR3 size: 13 residues. DNA for the CDR3: TGTGCCAGCAGTTTTTCACAAGGCAATGAGCAGTTCTTC. Amino acid sequence: CASSFSQGNEQFF.

This chain uses TRBV5-6 with TRBJ2-5, with D perhaps matching TRBD2 (6 bases). Judging by the DNA end, TRBJ2-7 fits better; the J call may be wrong. This CDR3 is built from 11 residues. Germline V gene sequence: CDR1 SGHDT, CDR2 YYEEEE. CDR3 in amino acids: CASSSGVEQYF. In DNA form, the CDR3 reads TGTGCCAGCAGCTCGGGGGTCGAGCAGTACTTC.

This sequence joins TRBV18 and TRBJ2-3, with 7 positions matching TRBD1. Germline V lookup: CDR1 KGHSH, CDR2 LQKENI. With 4 bases clipped from V and 0 bases from J, the junction kept 16 bases outside the gene matches. The CDR3 contains 19 residues. CDR3 nucleotide sequence: TGTGCCAGCTCACAACTTAACCGAGGACAGGACCCTAGCACAGATACGCAGTATTTT. The encoded protein is CASSQLNRGQDPSTDTQYF. The full variable domain, with the rest looked up from reference TRBV18 and TRBJ2-3, is NAGVMQNPRHLVRRRGQEARLRCSPMKGHSHVYWYRQLPEEGLKFMVYLQKENIIDESGMPKERFSAEFPKEGPSILRIQQVVRGDSAAYFCASSQLNRGQDPSTDTQYFGPGTRLTVL.

The CDR3 DNA reads as TGTGCCAGCAGCTTAGAGGGCAGGGGGAACGACGAGCAGTACTTC. Encoded protein: CASSLEGRGNDEQYF. This sequence joins TRBV7-8 and TRBJ2-7; 7 nucleotides align to TRBD1. Losses at the gene ends were 1 base for V and 5 bases for J; bases not matched to a gene: 8. CDR3 size: 15 residues. The germline V gene encodes CDR1 SGHVS and CDR2 FQNEAQ.

The V gene is TRBV5-6, the J gene TRBJ1-1; D is perhaps TRBD1 (6 bases). The V gene lost 1 base and the J gene lost 5 bases, with 12 bases spanning the gap. The CDR3 runs to 14 residues. Germline CDR1 SGHDT, CDR2 YYEEEE. The CDR3 loop reads CASSLWGHGTEAFF. CDR3 DNA sequence: TGTGCCAGCAGCTTGTGGGGGCATGGAACTGAAGCTTTCTTT.

The genes are TRBV28 and TRBJ1-2; D gene unclear. Trimming shortened V by 2 bases and J by 8 bases, and 18 bases separated the two germline ends. Germline V lookup: CDR1 MDHEN, CDR2 SYDVKM. This CDR3 is 15 amino acids long. In nucleotides, the CDR3 is TGTGCCAGCAGTTTAGAAGGGTACCCACTTTGGGGCTACACCTTC. Translated: CASSLEGYPLWGYTF.

This clone was counted only a few times. V usage is TRBV28 and J usage is TRBJ2-6, with 9 nucleotides matching TRBD2. Germline V lookup: CDR1 MDHEN, CDR2 SYDVKM. The CDR3 is 15 amino acids. V was clipped by 5 bases and J by 3 bases; unmatched bases: 2. CDR3 loop: CASSVAGDGANVLTF. The CDR3 nucleotides are TGTGCCAGCAGTGTAGCGGGAGATGGGGCCAACGTCCTGACTTTC.

This chain links TRBV28 with TRBJ2-2; 11 nucleotides match TRBD2. Trimming took 7 bases from V and 7 from J; bases not matched to a gene: 11. Germline CDR1 is MDHEN and CDR2 is SYDVKM. The CDR3 totals 16 residues. The CDR3 coding sequence is TGTGCCAGCACCCCGCCGGGACTAGCGGAAATCGGGGAGCTGTTTTTT. Translation: CASTPPGLAEIGELFF.

This rearrangement joins TRBV27 to TRBJ2-7, with a possible D match to TRBD1 (6 bases). Germline CDR1 reads MNHEY; CDR2 reads SMNVEV (reference sequence). Trimming stripped 8 bases from V and 0 bases from J, with 14 bases between. This CDR3 is 14 amino acids long. CDR3 in amino acids: CASSAVGASYEQYF. The CDR3 DNA is TGTGCCAGCTCAGCTGTGGGGGCCTCCTACGAGCAGTACTTC.

V usage is TRBV28 and J usage is TRBJ2-1; 7 nucleotides agree with TRBD2. With 6 bases clipped from V and 8 bases from J, the junction kept 10 bases outside the gene matches. This CDR3 spans 14 amino acids. Germline V CDR1 and CDR2: MDHEN, SYDVKM. As DNA, the CDR3 is TGTGCCAGCAGATACGGACTAGAGTCCCATGAGCAGTTCTTC. Its protein is CASRYGLESHEQFF. Full variable domain (remainder filled in from reference TRBV28 and TRBJ2-1): DVKVTQSSRYLVKRTGEKVFLECVQDMDHENMFWYRQDPGLGLRLIYFSYDVKMKEKGDIPEGYSVSREKKERFSLILESASTNQTSMYLCASRYGLESHEQFFGPGTRLTVL.